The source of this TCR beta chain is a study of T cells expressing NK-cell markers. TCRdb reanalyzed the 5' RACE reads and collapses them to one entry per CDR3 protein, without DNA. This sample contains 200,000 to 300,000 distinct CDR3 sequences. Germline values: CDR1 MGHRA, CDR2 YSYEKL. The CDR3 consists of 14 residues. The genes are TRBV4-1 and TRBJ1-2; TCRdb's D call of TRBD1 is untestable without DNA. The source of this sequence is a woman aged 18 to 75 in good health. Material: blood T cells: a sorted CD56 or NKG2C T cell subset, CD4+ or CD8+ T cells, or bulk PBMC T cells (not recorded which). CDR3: CASSPTGDSYGYTF.